One sample yielded the 26 T cell receptor beta chains listed below, sequenced in a study of blood T cell repertoires in COVID-19. Assay: immunoSEQ multiplex PCR; the TCRdb copy retains only in-frame clones and omits some. The sample lists about 270,000 clones; 70% to 90% were seen once. The specimen sequenced was peripheral blood. All receptors come from an older woman with acute or convalescent COVID-19.

The J gene is TRBJ1-6, the V gene TRBV10-3; 7 bases are a match to TRBD1. V shed 4 bases, J shed 15 bases, and the junction held 6 bases outside the gene matches. Germline CDR1 is ENHRY and CDR2 is SYGVKD. The CDR3 loop spans 12 amino acids. The CDR3 region has the DNA TGTGCCATCAGTGGCTCAGGACAGGTCCTCCACTTT. Translation: CAISGSGQVLHF.

The rearrangement uses TRBV4-2 and TRBJ2-2; 8 positions agree with TRBD2. The V gene end was trimmed by 4 bases and the J gene end by 2 bases; junction bases not matched to a gene: 9. The CDR3 length is 17 residues. Germline V gene data show CDR1 as LGHNA and CDR2 as YNFKEQ. The CDR3, as DNA: TGTGCCAGCAGCCGCCCTCTCGCGGGGGGCAACACCGGGGAGCTGTTTTTT. It translates to CASSRPLAGGNTGELFF.

This chain connects TRBV30 to TRBJ1-6, with D tentatively TRBD1 (5 bases). Germline-derived CDR1 and CDR2 are GTSNPN and SVGIG (reference sequence). Trimming removed 1 base from V and 8 bases from J, with 9 bases in between. The CDR3 contains 13 residues. CDR3 loop: CAWSAGNDSPLHF. The DNA of the CDR3 is TGTGCCTGGAGTGCAGGGAATGATTCACCCCTCCACTTT.

The V gene is TRBV7-8, the J gene TRBJ2-6; D is perhaps TRBD1 (6 bases). Germline V gives CDR1 SGHVS, CDR2 FQNEAQ. The germline V and J ends were trimmed by 5 bases and 3 bases, with 14 bases remaining between them. This CDR3 is 16 amino acids long. In nucleotides, the CDR3 is TGTGCCAGCAGCCCACAGGGAAGAGGTGGGGCCAACGTCCTGACTTTC. It is translated as CASSPQGRGGANVLTF.

The V gene is TRBV5-6, the J gene TRBJ1-1; TRBD1 might be the D (6 bases). V lost 0 bases and J lost 0, with 6 bases in between. The CDR3 has 14 amino acids. Germline V gene lookup returns CDR1 SGHDT and CDR2 YYEEEE. CDR3 coding DNA: TGTGCCAGCAGCTTGGGGACAGTGAACACTGAAGCTTTCTTT. Encoded protein: CASSLGTVNTEAFF. Complete variable domain (other parts from reference TRBV5-6 and TRBJ1-1): DAGVTQSPTHLIKTRGQQVTLRCSPKSGHDTVSWYQQALGQGPQFIFQYYEEEERQRGNFPDRFSGHQFPNYSSELNVNALLLGDSALYLCASSLGTVNTEAFFGQGTRLTVV.

This chain joins TRBV7-7 and TRBJ2-5; D may be TRBD1 (5 bases). Trimming removed 3 bases from V and 4 bases from J, with 12 bases in between. Germline lookup yields CDR1 SSHAT and CDR2 FNYEAQ (reference sequence). CDR3 size: 14 residues. The CDR3: CASSFAGLGETQYF. The CDR3 nucleotides read TGTGCCAGCAGCTTCGCAGGGTTGGGAGAGACCCAGTACTTC. Together with reference TRBV7-7 and TRBJ2-5, the CDR3 gives the full variable domain: GAGVSQSPRYKVTKRGQDVTLRCDPISSHATLYWYQQALGQGPEFLTYFNYEAQPDKSGLPSDRFSAERPEGSISTLTIQRTEQRDSAMYRCASSFAGLGETQYFGPGTRLLVL.

A few counts support this clone. This sequence joins TRBV6-6 and TRBJ2-3; a possible D gene is TRBD1 (5 bases). The CDR3 contains 16 residues. CDR1 and CDR2 (germline): MNHNY, SVGAGI (reference sequence). V was clipped by 8 bases and J by 4 bases, with 22 bases between them. CDR3 protein: CASSPWGRGDADTQYF. Written as DNA, the CDR3 is TGTGCCAGCTCGCCGTGGGGAAGGGGTGACGCAGATACGCAGTATTTT.

The chain employs TRBV5-1 and TRBJ1-1; TRBD1 is a possible D gene (5 bases). Trimming removed 1 base from V and 3 bases from J, with 7 bases in between. Germline V gene data show CDR1 as SGHRS and CDR2 as YFSETQ. This CDR3 region has 13 residues. The CDR3 nucleotides read TGCGCCAGCAGCTTGCCAGGGCACACTGAAGCTTTCTTT. Encoded protein: CASSLPGHTEAFF.

CDR3 coding DNA: TGTGCCAGCAGCGTTAACCGGGACAGAGCACAGTACTTC. Translating it yields CASSVNRDRAQYF. The chain joins TRBV7-2 to TRBJ2-7; TRBD1 aligns across 7 bases. Losses at the gene ends were 5 bases for V and 10 bases for J; bases not matched to a gene: 11. Per germline, CDR1 SGHTA and CDR2 FQGNSA. This CDR3 region has 13 residues.

J is TRBJ1-2 and V is TRBV6-1, with TRBD1 identical over 7 bases. This CDR3 has 15 residues. The germline gives CDR1 MNHNS, CDR2 SASEGT. The trim removed 3 bases at V and 4 bases at J, leaving 8 bases unmatched. The CDR3 coding sequence is TGTGCCAGCAGTGAGGTGGAAGACAGGGTCTATGGCTACACCTTC. Its translation: CASSEVEDRVYGYTF.

This clone was seen only once. The genes are TRBV6-7 and TRBJ1-6; tentatively, D is TRBD1 (5 bases). TRBV6-7 is an open reading frame, and its role is uncertain. With 0 bases removed from V and 4 bases from J, the gap between germline ends came to 7 bases. This CDR3 contains 15 residues. The CDR3 nucleotides read TGTGCCAGCAGTTACTCGGACACGTATAATTCACCCCTCCACTTT. It is translated as CASSYSDTYNSPLHF.

The chain has TRBV15 and TRBJ2-7; 7 positions agree with TRBD1. Germline loops: CDR1 LNHNV, CDR2 YYDKDF (reference sequence). This CDR3 has 16 amino acids. The V and J ends lost 3 bases and 2 bases, in that order; junction bases with no gene match: 10. CDR3 residues: CATSSANWDSPYEQYF. CDR3 DNA sequence: TGTGCCACCAGCAGTGCAAACTGGGACAGCCCCTACGAGCAGTACTTC. The complete variable domain, with remaining parts taken from reference TRBV15 and TRBJ2-7, reads DAMVIQNPRYQVTQFGKPVTLSCSQTLNHNVMYWYQQKSSQAPKLLFHYYDKDFNNEADTPDNFQSRRPNTSFCFLDIRSPGLGDTAMYLCATSSANWDSPYEQYFGPGTRLTVT.

The chain links TRBV5-1 to TRBJ2-5, with 8 nucleotides matching TRBD1. Germline values: CDR1 SGHRS, CDR2 YFSETQ. The CDR3 covers 15 residues. The V segment lost 4 bases and the J segment 1 base; nucleotides outside the gene matches: 6. This CDR3 is CASSGRTGPQETQYF. The CDR3 DNA is TGCGCCAGCAGCGGAAGGACAGGGCCCCAAGAGACCCAGTACTTC.

This rearrangement joins TRBV12-3 or TRBV12-4 to TRBJ1-1; D may be TRBD1 (5 bases). The CDR3 extends over 13 amino acids. V was shortened by 2 bases and J by 4 bases, with 8 bases between the two germline ends. Here the CDR3 DNA reads TGTGCCAGCAGTTTATACGGGGGCACTGAAGCTTTCTTT. Encoded protein: CASSLYGGTEAFF.

The chain links TRBV6-5 to TRBJ1-5; possible D gene TRBD1, 6 bases. Germline V gives CDR1 MNHEY, CDR2 SVGAGI. V lost 2 bases to trimming and J lost 4 bases, with 12 bases between them. The CDR3 has 15 amino acids. The CDR3 spells CASSYGRGPNQPQHF. CDR3 sequence (DNA): TGTGCCAGCAGTTACGGCAGGGGCCCTAATCAGCCCCAGCATTTT.

The gene calls are TRBV5-1 and TRBJ2-1; 10 bases align to TRBD2. V shed 4 bases and J 5 bases; nucleotides not matched to a gene: 6. Germline CDR1 and CDR2: SGHRS and YFSETQ. The length of the CDR3 is 15 residues. Here the CDR3 DNA reads TGCGCCAGCAGCACAATAGCGGGGGGAAACAATGAGCAGTTCTTC. Its translation is CASSTIAGGNNEQFF.

The chain combines TRBV5-4 with TRBJ1-1; weak D call: TRBD1 (5 bases). Trimming removed 4 bases at V and 6 bases at J, with 10 bases between. Germline CDR1 and CDR2: SGHNT and YYREEE (reference sequence). This CDR3 is 12 amino acids long. Here the CDR3 DNA reads TGTGCCAGCAGCGCCCAGGGCGCTGAAGCTTTCTTT. Its translation is CASSAQGAEAFF.

The chain combines TRBV4-1 with TRBJ1-4, with D perhaps matching TRBD1 (6 bases). Trimming took 4 bases from V and 8 from J, leaving 23 bases between them. The germline gives CDR1 MGHRA, CDR2 YSYEKL. CDR3 size: 17 residues. This chain's CDR3 is CASSPQADRTSREKLFF. As DNA, the CDR3 is TGCGCCAGCAGCCCACAGGCCGACAGGACCTCACGGGAAAAACTGTTTTTT.

V usage is TRBV4-1 and J usage is TRBJ1-2; D ambiguous. The CDR3 sequence is 16 residues long. Germline V gene sequence: CDR1 MGHRA, CDR2 YSYEKL. Deletions cut 3 bases from V and 2 bases from J, with 16 bases between. CDR3 region: CASSHTGVRGNYGYTF. The CDR3, as DNA: TGCGCCAGCAGCCACACCGGTGTTCGGGGAAACTATGGCTACACCTTC.

About this clone itself: Other DNA sequences from this sample encode an identical CDR3 as well. This chain uses TRBV5-1 with TRBJ1-1; 8 bases are a match to TRBD1. V shed 3 bases, J shed 1 base, and the junction held 5 bases outside the gene matches. CDR1 and CDR2 (germline): SGHRS, YFSETQ. The CDR3 is 15 amino acids. CDR3 bases: TGCGCCAGCAGCTCGTCCGGGACAGGGAACACTGAAGCTTTCTTT. Protein sequence: CASSSSGTGNTEAFF.

The chain links TRBV3-1 (or the pseudogene TRBV3-2) to TRBJ1-2; tentatively, D is TRBD1 (5 bases). The germline CDR1 and CDR2 sequences are LGHDT and YNNKEL (reference sequence). The CDR3 length is 14 residues. V gave up 3 bases and J gave up 9 bases, with 17 bases separating them. CDR3 residues: CASSQGGALFSYTF. For the CDR3, the DNA is TGTGCCAGCAGCCAGGGAGGGGCCCTCTTTAGCTACACCTTC.

A few counts support this clone. The V and J genes are TRBV7-3 and TRBJ1-1; D is ambiguous. Trimming left V 2 bases short and J 0 bases short, with 13 bases between. Germline CDR1 reads SGHTA; CDR2 reads FQGTGA. This CDR3 has 16 residues. The CDR3 sequence: CASSLVPTIMNTEAFF. The DNA for the CDR3 is TGTGCCAGCAGCTTAGTGCCTACGATTATGAACACTGAAGCTTTCTTT.

The chain has TRBV7-3 and TRBJ2-3; TRBD2 matches 10 bases. Germline V lookup: CDR1 SGHTA, CDR2 FQGTGA. Trimming took 6 bases from V and 6 from J; bases not matched to a gene: 12. The CDR3 length is 16 residues. CDR3 DNA sequence: TGTGCCAGCAGGCGAAGCGGGGGGGACGCATCGGATACGCAGTATTTT. It encodes CASRRSGGDASDTQYF.

V is TRBV5-5 and J is TRBJ1-2; 8 bases line up with TRBD1. Germline V gene data show CDR1 as SGHKS and CDR2 as YYEKEE (reference sequence). This CDR3 region has 15 residues. V trimming: 4 bases; J trimming: 1 base; junction bases outside the gene matches: 6. CDR3 protein: CASSQGQALNYGYTF. CDR3 nucleotide sequence: TGTGCCAGCAGCCAGGGACAGGCCCTTAACTATGGCTACACCTTC.

J is TRBJ2-7 and V is TRBV3-1 (or the pseudogene TRBV3-2); 8 bases align to TRBD1. CDR1 and CDR2 (germline): LGHDT, YNNKEL (reference sequence). The CDR3 has 12 residues. Unmatched junction bases numbered 7, after V lost 3 bases and J lost 12 bases. The CDR3 nucleotides are TGTGCCAGCAGCCACACGACAGGGGTGCCGTACTTC. Translated: CASSHTTGVPYF.

This clone was recorded once. The chain is built from TRBV5-1 and TRBJ1-4; tentative D call: TRBD1 (5 bases). Trimming pared 4 bases from V and 0 bases from J, leaving 13 bases between. This CDR3 is 16 amino acids long. Germline V gene data show CDR1 as SGHRS and CDR2 as YFSETQ. The CDR3 region has the DNA TGCGCCAGCAGCGGAGGGAGGGGTACAACTAATGAAAAACTGTTTTTT. Protein sequence: CASSGGRGTTNEKLFF.